This paragraph reports one T cell receptor beta chain. This clonotype was recorded a few times. The antigen this receptor binds is unknown. Base qualities are missing; no much larger clone stands one base away. The library was built by means of multiplex PCR. Instrument on record: Illumina HiSeq 4000. CDR3 regions were amplified by Arm-PCR with iRepertoire HTBI primers to construct TCR beta libraries. Before sequencing, the PCR products underwent gel purification. The study's own analysis went as follows. Gene usage analysis of CDR3 amino acid clonotypes used the roughly 60 TRBV and 11 to 15 TRBJ segments found across samples. Filtered high-quality paired reads were merged into contigs using COPE and FqMerger. BLAST was used to align contigs to IMGT TRBV, TRBD and TRBJ reference genes, and CDR3 was defined according to IMGT. Any clonotype with a frequency above 0.1% was classified as a highly expanded clone. Shannon entropy was used to measure repertoire diversity, and the Gini coefficient was used to measure V-J evenness. A clonotype was considered public if more than one individual shared it. TCRdb trimmed public reads at Q25 via fastp, called clones via MiXCR and kept in-frame beta chains. Records with the same CDR3 protein are collapsed into one entry carrying the most frequent genes and DNA. The V and J calls and clone size come from TCRdb's table, not from the authors' own analysis. Counted in this sample were around 360,000 distinct CDR3 sequences; about 17% of them appeared once. Around 20% of the sample goes to the ten largest clones.

The data are from a study of regulatory T cells in long-lasting Graves disease (dated by TCRdb to the early 2020s). For context, the study as a whole: In the newly diagnosed Graves' disease group, patients had been taking antithyroid drugs for less than 3 months. Patients with persistent Graves' disease were compared with patients with newly diagnosed Graves' disease using TCR sequencing and RNA sequencing of peripheral blood. The study was conducted in China and was registered as a clinical trial. TCR sequencing covered some 13 persistent and approximately 20 newly diagnosed Graves' disease patients, some 33 samples in total.

The sample's time point label is to be understood as: newly diagnosed GD, antithyroid drugs for less than 3 months. RNA was extracted from PBMCs in TRIzol for both TCR sequencing and RNA sequencing. The diagnosis of Graves' disease was made according to American Thyroid Association guidelines. Patients for the study were recruited at an endocrinology department in Xi'an, China. Each patient gave approximately 9.7 milliliters of peripheral blood, collected in an EDTA anticoagulant tube. Ficoll Paque Plus density gradient separation was used to isolate PBMCs, and no further T cell sorting was done. An Agilent 2100 Bioanalyzer and agarose gel were used to assess RNA quality, and a NanoDrop 2000 was used to measure RNA concentration. Results and caveats for the whole study, not just this receptor: TRBV28, TRBJ1-2 and TRBJ2-5 were preferentially used in persistent disease, while TRBV20-1 and TRBJ2-1 were favored in newly diagnosed disease. Sequencing and analysis were limited to the TCR beta chain. Persistent patients shared more public clonotypes among themselves (around 2,500) than newly diagnosed patients did (roughly 920). As a limitation, the authors acknowledged that the small sample size may reduce accuracy. The study examined only peripheral blood because the primary lesion, thyroid tissue, could not be accessed. Compared with newly diagnosed patients, patients with persistent Graves' disease had lower TCR Shannon entropy and fewer highly expanded clones, which suggests clonal expansion.

CDR1 and CDR2 (DFQATT, SNEGSKA) derive from the germline V gene (reference sequence). V and J are truncated by 8 bases and 3 bases respectively, leaving an intervening sequence of 16 bases. Inclusive of the bounding cysteine and phenylalanine, the CDR3 is 13 residues long. Solely the CDR3 DNA is kept, with 39 bases framed from the first base. The sample also formed part of further work on T cells in Graves' hyperthyroidism and ophthalmopathy. According to the second study: Stable Graves' hyperthyroidism was defined as no progression to ophthalmopathy during 18 months of follow-up. Hyperthyroidism patients were newly diagnosed, had a disease duration of under 2 months, and were aged 18 to 65 years. Exclusion was applied to patients with uncontrolled infections, other autoimmune diseases, pregnancy or lactation. Clinical symptoms, serum thyroxine and TRAb, thyroid ultrasound, and orbital computed tomography formed the basis for the diagnoses. The first round of RT-PCR for the TCR CDR3 was performed with the HTBI primer set and the Qiagen OneStep RT-PCR kit. Most expanded thyroid clonotypes (frequency above 0.001) were also detected in blood, suggesting blood repertoires may reflect thyroid immune responses. Ophthalmopathy was separated from stable hyperthyroidism by a 13 V-J signature model, with approximately 89% sensitivity and 81% to 82% specificity obtained in cross-validation and 80%/75% obtained in testing. During validation, the model predicted progression to ophthalmopathy a median of roughly 7.1 months ahead of onset, with more than 60% sensitivity and roughly 72% specificity. To identify distinguishing TCR V-J signatures, a discovery cohort of about 100 patients was used, comprising fewer than 45 with Graves' ophthalmopathy and about 59 with stable Graves' hyperthyroidism. Prospective prediction of ophthalmopathy was tested in an independent validation cohort of 18 to 20 hyperthyroidism patients and 17 patients who later progressed to ophthalmopathy. The 100 or so discovery patients were randomly split 7:3 into training and test sets. In addition, the study compared T-cell repertoires in thyroid tissue and in blood from six Graves' hyperthyroidism patients. After sampling, hyperthyroidism patients received methimazole starting at 30 mg daily, and ophthalmopathy patients received high-dose intravenous methylprednisolone. Libraries were constructed in a second round of multiplex PCR, after which size selection and purification were carried out. Libraries were sequenced paired-end with 100 bp reads on an Illumina HiSeq2000. SOAPnuke was used to process the raw data, throwing out any read that contained adapters or uncalled bases, had a mean Phred below 15, or lacked an exact constant-primer or identifier match. COPE v1.2.5 was used to merge the high-quality paired reads, and each unique nucleotide sequence was defined as a clonotype. MiTCR v1.1 was used to align the clonotypes against IMGT TRBV, TRBD and TRBJ reference segments. The analysis was restricted to V-J combinations with a frequency above 0.0001, which together covered around 99% of the repertoires. A TCS score was defined as the ratio between F50 (clonal expansion) and ExV (chaos), using BLOSUM62-based TCRdist between CDR3 peptides within each V-J. Welch's t-statistics and random forest reduced roughly 540 V-J features to 10 to 15, which were used in a naive Bayes classifier (R e1071). Sample size was not statistically predetermined, and investigators were not blinded to group allocation. The paper describes TCR Vbeta CDR3 sequencing of about 140 peripheral blood samples, made up of about 41 ophthalmopathy patients, over 70 hyperthyroidism patients and 17 progressor patients.

The sequenced sample was peripheral blood mononuclear cells (PBMCs), obtained at new diagnosis, from a patient treated with antithyroid drugs. The sequence derives from a woman aged 18-29 years with Graves disease. Donor details come from another sample of the same person, matched by shared clones. The rearranged chain carries TRBV20-1 and TRBJ1-1; a tentative D match to TRBD1 spans 6 bases. The nucleotides are TGCAGTTGTATAAGGGGGAGGGACACTGAAGCTTTCTTT. Its product reads: CSCIRGRDTEAFF.